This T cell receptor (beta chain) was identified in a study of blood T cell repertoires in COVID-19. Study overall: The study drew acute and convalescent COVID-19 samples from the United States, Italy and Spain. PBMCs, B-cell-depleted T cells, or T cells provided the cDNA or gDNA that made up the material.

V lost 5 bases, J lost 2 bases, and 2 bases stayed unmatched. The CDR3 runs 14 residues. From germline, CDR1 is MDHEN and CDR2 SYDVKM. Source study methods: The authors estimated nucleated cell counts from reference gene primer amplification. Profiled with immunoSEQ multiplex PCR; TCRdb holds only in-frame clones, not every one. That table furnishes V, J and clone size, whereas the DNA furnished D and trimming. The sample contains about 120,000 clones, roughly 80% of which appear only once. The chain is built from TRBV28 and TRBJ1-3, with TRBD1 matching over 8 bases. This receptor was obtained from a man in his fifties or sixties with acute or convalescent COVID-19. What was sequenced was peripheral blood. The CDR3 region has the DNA TGTGCCAGCAGTGCCAGGGGGCCTGGAAACACCATATATTTT. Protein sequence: CASSARGPGNTIYF.